This entry describes one TCR beta chain. The data were taken from a study of cytomegalovirus exposure and HLA in healthy donors. 13 Jbeta primers and 60 Vbeta primers were used for the PCR. Libraries were prepared by immunoSEQ multiplex PCR; TCRdb keeps only in-frame clonotypes and omits some of them. The repertoire table contains about 53,000 clones. The V gene's germline CDR1 is ENHRY and CDR2 SYGVKD. This CDR3 comprises 16 residues. The genes are TRBV10-3 and TRBJ2-5; 7 nucleotides align to TRBD1. The J call is uncertain, as TRBJ2-7 better fits the DNA end. The sequenced material came from PBMCs. The clonotype was recovered from a man between 18 and 29 years old in good health and CMV-seropositive. CDR3 residues: CAILRQGALSSYEQYF. The CDR3 DNA sequence: TGTGCCATACTACGACAGGGCGCCTTAAGCTCCTACGAGCAGTACTTC.